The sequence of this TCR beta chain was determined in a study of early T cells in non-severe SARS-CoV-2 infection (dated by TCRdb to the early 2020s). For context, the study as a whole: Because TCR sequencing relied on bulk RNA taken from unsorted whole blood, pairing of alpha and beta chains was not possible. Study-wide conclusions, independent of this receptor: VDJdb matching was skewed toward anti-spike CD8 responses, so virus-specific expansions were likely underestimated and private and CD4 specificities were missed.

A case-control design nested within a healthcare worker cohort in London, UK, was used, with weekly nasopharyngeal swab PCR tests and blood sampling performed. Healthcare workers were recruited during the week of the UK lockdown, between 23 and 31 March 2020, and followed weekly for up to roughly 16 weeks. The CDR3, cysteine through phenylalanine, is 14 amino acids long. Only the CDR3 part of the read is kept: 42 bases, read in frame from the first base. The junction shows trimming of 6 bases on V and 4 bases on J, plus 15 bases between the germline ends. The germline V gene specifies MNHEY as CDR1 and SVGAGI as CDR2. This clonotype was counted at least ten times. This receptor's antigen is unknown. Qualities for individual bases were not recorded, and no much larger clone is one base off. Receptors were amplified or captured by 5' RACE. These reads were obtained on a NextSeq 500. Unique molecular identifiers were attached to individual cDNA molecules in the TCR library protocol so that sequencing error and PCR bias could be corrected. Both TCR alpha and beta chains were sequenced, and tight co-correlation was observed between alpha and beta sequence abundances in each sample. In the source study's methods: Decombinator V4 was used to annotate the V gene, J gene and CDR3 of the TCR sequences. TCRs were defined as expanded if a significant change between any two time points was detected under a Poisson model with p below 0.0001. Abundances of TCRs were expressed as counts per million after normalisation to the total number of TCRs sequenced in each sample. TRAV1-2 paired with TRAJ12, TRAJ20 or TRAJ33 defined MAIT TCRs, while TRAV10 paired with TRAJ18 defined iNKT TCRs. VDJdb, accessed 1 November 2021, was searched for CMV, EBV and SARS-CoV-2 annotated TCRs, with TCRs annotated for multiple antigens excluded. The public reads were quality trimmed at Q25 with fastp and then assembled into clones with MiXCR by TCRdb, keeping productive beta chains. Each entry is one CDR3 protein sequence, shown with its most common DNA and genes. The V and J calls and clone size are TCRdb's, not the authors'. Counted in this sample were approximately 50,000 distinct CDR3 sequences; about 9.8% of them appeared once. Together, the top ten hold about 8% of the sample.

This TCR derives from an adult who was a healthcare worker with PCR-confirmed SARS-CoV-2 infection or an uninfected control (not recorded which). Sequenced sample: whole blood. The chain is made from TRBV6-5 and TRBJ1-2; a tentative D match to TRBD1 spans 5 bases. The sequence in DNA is TGTGCCAGCAGCAGGGAAAGGACTAGCTATGGCTACACCTTC. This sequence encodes CASSRERTSYGYTF.